This T cell receptor beta chain was obtained from a study of cytomegalovirus exposure and HLA in healthy donors. The wider study: As an earlier analysis found, about 179 million T cells yielded approximately 110 million unique TCR beta sequences.

The germline V gene has CDR1 MGHDK and CDR2 SYGVNS. V was cut by 1 base and J by 5 bases, with 10 bases left in between. The CDR3 has 14 amino acids. A single count supports this clone. The antigen remains undetermined. PCR was performed using 60 Vbeta and 13 Jbeta primers. The protocol was immunoSEQ multiplex PCR, while the TCRdb copy is restricted to in-frame clones and leaves out a portion. The sample gives about 150,000 clones, approximately 87% of which show up once; more than 1.5% is in the top ten. Overall study results and limits: Among TCR beta chains, those listed as cytomegalovirus-associated numbered over 150. Sequencing likely generated an artifact that appeared as a cluster of highly shared sequence variants. The productive fraction for most TCR beta V segments was about 87% or about 30% in an earlier analysis.

Sequenced input: PBMCs. The chain employs TRBV25-1 and TRBJ2-3; D is undetermined. This clonotype was sampled from a man aged 35 to 55 in good health and CMV-seronegative. CDR3 nucleotide sequence: TGTGCCAGCAGTGAATTGAAAGAGGTAGATACGCAGTATTTT. Protein product: CASSELKEVDTQYF.